These T cell receptor beta chains were read from a single sample in a study of blood T cell repertoires in COVID-19. Clones were sequenced by immunoSEQ multiplex PCR, and TCRdb holds only the in-frame ones, with some missing. The profile shows approximately 98,000 clones, over 75% of them singletons. Sequenced input: peripheral blood. These receptors were taken from a human donor in a cohort sampled during active COVID-19. Both conserved end residues are part of each CDR3. Fields, in order: J gene, V gene, clone size, D gene, CDR3 protein, CDR3 DNA. D genes are given only for firm matches. The size entry is marked missing in some rows and otherwise reads once, few, many or a size class.

TRBJ1-4 | TRBV7-9 | once | TRBD1 | CASSSPWDRDEKLFF | TGTGCCAGCAGCTCTCCCTGGGACAGGGATGAAAAACTGTTTTTT
TRBJ2-3 | TRBV5-1 | - | - | CASSLEGRASTDTQYF | TGCGCCAGCAGCTTGGAAGGCAGGGCCAGCACAGATACGCAGTATTTT
TRBJ2-3 | TRBV6-5 | - | - | CATFTGLGAGTQYF | TGTGCCACCTTCACGGGTTTGGGGGCCGGCACGCAGTATTTT
TRBJ2-5 | TRBV4-1 | - | - | CASSQRWTLEETQYF | TGCGCCAGCAGCCAAAGGTGGACTCTGGAAGAGACCCAGTACTTC
TRBJ2-3 | TRBV2 | - | TRBD2 | CASRESPGTSGPTDTQYF | TGTGCCAGCAGAGAATCGCCCGGGACTAGCGGCCCCACAGATACGCAGTATTTT
TRBJ2-1 | TRBV27 | - | TRBD1 | CASSLFAGGEQFF | TGTGCCAGCAGTTTATTCGCAGGGGGTGAGCAGTTCTTC
TRBJ2-7 | TRBV7-8 | - | - | CASSKDKAYEQYF | TGTGCCAGCAGCAAGGACAAAGCCTACGAGCAGTACTTC
TRBJ1-5 | TRBV28 | few | - | CASSLPWHNNQPQHF | TGTGCCAGCAGTTTACCGTGGCACAATAATCAGCCCCAGCATTTT
TRBJ2-1 | TRBV27 | - | TRBD2 | CASSPVTSGRAPNEQFF | TGTGCCAGCAGTCCCGTGACTAGCGGGAGGGCCCCCAATGAGCAGTTCTTC
TRBJ2-7 | TRBV13 | - | TRBD1 | CASSPDRGTYEQYF | TGTGCCAGCAGCCCGGACAGGGGGACCTACGAGCAGTACTTC
TRBJ1-1 | TRBV7-9 | few | - | CASSRRAQGTEAFF | TGTGCCAGCAGCCGTCGGGCTCAGGGCACTGAAGCTTTCTTT
TRBJ1-1 | TRBV19 | - | - | CASSSRGTGRNTEAFF | TGTGCCAGTAGTTCCCGGGGGACGGGGAGGAACACTGAAGCTTTCTTT
TRBJ1-2 | TRBV27 | - | - | CASSLSGGPAYGYTF | TGTGCCAGCAGTTTATCGGGGGGTCCCGCCTATGGCTACACCTTC
TRBJ2-4 | TRBV28 | once | TRBD1 | CASNPPGQRYIQYF | TGTGCCAGCAACCCCCCGGGACAGAGGTACATTCAGTACTTC
TRBJ2-3 | TRBV3-1/TRBV3-2 | - | TRBD1 | CASGQGPLSTDTQYF | TGTGCCAGCGGACAGGGACCCCTTTCCACAGATACGCAGTATTTT
TRBJ1-1 | TRBV5-1 | - | - | CASSLVPTGNTEAFF | TGCGCCAGCAGTCTCGTCCCCACAGGGAACACTGAAGCTTTCTTT
TRBJ1-5 | TRBV2 | - | - | CASSEALIQPQHF | TGTGCCAGCAGTGAAGCCCTTATTCAGCCCCAGCATTTT
TRBJ2-3 | TRBV3-1/TRBV3-2 | - | TRBD2 | CASSQGRASGGADTQYF | TGTGCCAGCAGCCAAGGCCGCGCTAGCGGGGGGGCAGATACGCAGTATTTT
TRBJ2-7 | TRBV2 | - | - | CASSEGAGRTYEQYF | TGTGCCAGCAGTGAGGGGGCAGGGAGAACCTACGAGCAGTACTTC
TRBJ2-7 | TRBV5-6 | - | TRBD2 | CASSPTSGPGAEQYF | TGTGCCAGCAGTCCTACTAGCGGGCCTGGGGCCGAGCAGTACTTC
TRBJ2-1 | TRBV5-4 | - | TRBD2 | CASSSGLAGGVEQFF | TGTGCCAGCAGCTCGGGACTAGCGGGAGGGGTTGAGCAGTTCTTC